This T cell receptor (beta chain) was retrieved from a study of blood T cell repertoires in COVID-19. As for the study in general: The study drew acute and convalescent COVID-19 samples from the United States, Italy and Spain.

Two negative PCRs, clearance, or symptom resolution characterized the recovered Cohort 3 donors. Sequencing was performed with immunoSEQ multiplex PCR; in TCRdb, only in-frame clones are kept and a portion is missing. The sample has about 320,000 clones; 87% are singletons. The clonotype was recovered from a woman between 18 and 30 years old who had recovered from COVID-19. The sample was PBMCs or T cells enriched from blood (not recorded which).

This CDR3 is CASSGSVEAFF. The CDR3 coding sequence is TGTGCCAGCAGTGGTTCGGTTGAAGCTTTCTTT. The V and J genes are TRBV25-1 and TRBJ1-1; D gene ambiguous. This CDR3 has 11 residues. The germline CDR1 and CDR2 sequences are MGHDK and SYGVNS. V lost 4 bases to trimming and J lost 7 bases, with 7 bases between them.